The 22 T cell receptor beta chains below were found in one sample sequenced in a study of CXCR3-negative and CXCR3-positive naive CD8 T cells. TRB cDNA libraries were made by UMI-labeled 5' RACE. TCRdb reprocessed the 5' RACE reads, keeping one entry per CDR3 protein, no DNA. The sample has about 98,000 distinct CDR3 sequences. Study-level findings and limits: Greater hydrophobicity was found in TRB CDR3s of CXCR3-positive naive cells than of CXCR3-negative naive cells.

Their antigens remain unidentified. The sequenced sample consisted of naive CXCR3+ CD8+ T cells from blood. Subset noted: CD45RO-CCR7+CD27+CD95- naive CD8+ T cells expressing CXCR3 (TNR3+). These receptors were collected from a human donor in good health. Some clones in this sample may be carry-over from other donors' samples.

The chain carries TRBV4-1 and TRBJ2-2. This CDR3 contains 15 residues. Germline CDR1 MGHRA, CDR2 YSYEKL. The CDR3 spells CASSQGIGNTGELFF.

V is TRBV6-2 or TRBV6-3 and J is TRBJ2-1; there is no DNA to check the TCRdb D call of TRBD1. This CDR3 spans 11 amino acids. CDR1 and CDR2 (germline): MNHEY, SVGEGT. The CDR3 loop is CASSPGQGRFF.

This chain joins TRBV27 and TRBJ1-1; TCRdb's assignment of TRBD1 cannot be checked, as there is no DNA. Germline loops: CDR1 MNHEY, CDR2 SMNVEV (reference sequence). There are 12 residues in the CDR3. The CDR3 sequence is CASSDRGPEAFF.

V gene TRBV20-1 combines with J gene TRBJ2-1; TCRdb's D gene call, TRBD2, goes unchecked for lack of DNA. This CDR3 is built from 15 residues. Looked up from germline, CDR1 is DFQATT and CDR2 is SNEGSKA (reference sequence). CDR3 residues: CSAPTSGRWNNEQFF.

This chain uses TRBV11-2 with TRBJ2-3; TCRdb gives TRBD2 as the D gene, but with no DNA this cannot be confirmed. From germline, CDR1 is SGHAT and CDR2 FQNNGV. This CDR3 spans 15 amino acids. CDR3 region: CASSFKAGRSDTQYF.

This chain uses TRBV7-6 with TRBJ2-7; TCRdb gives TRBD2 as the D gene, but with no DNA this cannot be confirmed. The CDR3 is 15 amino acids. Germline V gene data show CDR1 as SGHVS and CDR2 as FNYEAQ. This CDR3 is CASSLMTSGSYEQYF.

The CDR3 is CASSLAWRPSYEQYF. The V call is TRBV5-1, the J call TRBJ2-7. Germline CDR1 SGHRS, CDR2 YFSETQ. This CDR3 contains 15 residues.

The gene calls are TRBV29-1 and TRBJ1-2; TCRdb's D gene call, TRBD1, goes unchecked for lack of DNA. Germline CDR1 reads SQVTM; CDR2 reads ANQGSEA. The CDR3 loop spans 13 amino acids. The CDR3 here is CSVGPDRSSGYTF.

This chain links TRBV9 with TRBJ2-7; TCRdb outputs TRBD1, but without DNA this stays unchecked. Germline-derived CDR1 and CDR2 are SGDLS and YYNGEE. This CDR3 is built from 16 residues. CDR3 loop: CASSINRDSANYEQYF.

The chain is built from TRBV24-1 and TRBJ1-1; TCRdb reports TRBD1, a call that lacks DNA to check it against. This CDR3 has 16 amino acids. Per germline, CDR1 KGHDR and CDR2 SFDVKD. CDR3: CATSGSGRGRNTEAFF.

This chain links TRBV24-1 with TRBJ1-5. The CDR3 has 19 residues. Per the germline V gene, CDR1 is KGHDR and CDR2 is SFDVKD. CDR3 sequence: CATSDLPGGPFFSNQPQHF.

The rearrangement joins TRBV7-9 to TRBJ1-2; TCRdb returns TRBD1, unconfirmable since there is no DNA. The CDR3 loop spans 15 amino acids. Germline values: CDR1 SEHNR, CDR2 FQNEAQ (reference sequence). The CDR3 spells CASSQTGTPGDGYTF.

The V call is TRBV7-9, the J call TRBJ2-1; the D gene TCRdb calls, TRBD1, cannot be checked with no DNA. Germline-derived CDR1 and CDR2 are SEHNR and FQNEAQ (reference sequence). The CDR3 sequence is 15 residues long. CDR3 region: CASSSTGGYYNEQFF.

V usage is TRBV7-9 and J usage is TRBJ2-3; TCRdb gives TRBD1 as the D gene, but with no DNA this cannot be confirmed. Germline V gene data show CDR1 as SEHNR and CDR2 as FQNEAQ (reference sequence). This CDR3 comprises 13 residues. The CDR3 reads CASARTVSDTQYF. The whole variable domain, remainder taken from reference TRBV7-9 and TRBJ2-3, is DTGVSQNPRHKITKRGQNVTFRCDPISEHNRLYWYRQTLGQGPEFLTYFQNEAQLEKSRLLSDRFSAERPKGSFSTLEIQRTEQGDSAMYLCASARTVSDTQYFGPGTRLTVL.

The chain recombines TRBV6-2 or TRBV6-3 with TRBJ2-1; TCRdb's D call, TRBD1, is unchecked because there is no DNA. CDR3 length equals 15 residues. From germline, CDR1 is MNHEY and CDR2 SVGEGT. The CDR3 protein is CASSEDRVGFNEQFF.

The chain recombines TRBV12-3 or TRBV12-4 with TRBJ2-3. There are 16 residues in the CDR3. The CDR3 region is CASSTRSYPSTDTQYF.

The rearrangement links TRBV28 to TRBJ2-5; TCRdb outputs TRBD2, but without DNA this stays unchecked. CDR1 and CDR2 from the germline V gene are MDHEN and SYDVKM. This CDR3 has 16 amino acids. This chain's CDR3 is CASSIGLAANQETQYF.

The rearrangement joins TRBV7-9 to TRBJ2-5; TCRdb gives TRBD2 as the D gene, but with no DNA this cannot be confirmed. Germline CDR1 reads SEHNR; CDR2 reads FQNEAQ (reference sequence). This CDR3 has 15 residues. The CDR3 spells CASSSRQRERETQYF.

The CDR3 here is CASSYTGTGAYEQYF. J is TRBJ2-7 and V is TRBV7-9; TCRdb gives TRBD1 as the D gene, but with no DNA this cannot be confirmed. The germline CDR1 and CDR2 sequences are SEHNR and FQNEAQ (reference sequence). There are 15 residues in the CDR3. Full variable domain (missing parts from reference TRBV7-9 and TRBJ2-7): DTGVSQNPRHKITKRGQNVTFRCDPISEHNRLYWYRQTLGQGPEFLTYFQNEAQLEKSRLLSDRFSAERPKGSFSTLEIQRTEQGDSAMYLCASSYTGTGAYEQYFGPGTRLTVT.

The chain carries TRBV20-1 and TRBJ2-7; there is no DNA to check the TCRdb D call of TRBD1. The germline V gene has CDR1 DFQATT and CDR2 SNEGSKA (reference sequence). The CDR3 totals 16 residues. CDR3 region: CSATVGRGVIPYEQYF.

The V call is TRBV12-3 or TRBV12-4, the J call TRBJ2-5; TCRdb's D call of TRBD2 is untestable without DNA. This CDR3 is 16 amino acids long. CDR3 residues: CASSLSGLPTQETQYF.

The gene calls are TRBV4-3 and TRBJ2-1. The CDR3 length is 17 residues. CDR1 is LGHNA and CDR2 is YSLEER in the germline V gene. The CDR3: CASSQDLAGGTYNEQFF.